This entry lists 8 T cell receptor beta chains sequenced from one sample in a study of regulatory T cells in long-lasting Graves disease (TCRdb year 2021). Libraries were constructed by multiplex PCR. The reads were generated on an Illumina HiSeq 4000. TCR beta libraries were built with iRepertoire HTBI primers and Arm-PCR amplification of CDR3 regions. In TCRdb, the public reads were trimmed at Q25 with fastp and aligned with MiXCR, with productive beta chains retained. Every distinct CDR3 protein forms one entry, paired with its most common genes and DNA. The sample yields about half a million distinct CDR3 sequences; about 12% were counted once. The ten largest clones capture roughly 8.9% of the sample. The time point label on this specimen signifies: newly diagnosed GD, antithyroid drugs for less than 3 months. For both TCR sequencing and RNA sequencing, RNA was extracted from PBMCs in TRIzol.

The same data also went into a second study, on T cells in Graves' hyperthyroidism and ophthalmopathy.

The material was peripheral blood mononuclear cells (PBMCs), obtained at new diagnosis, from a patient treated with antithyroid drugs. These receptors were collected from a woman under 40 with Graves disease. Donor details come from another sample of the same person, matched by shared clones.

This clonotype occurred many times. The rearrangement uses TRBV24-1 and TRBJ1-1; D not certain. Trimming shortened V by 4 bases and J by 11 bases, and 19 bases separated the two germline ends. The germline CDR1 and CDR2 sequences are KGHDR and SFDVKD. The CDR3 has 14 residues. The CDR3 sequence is CATSDLRFPLLAFF. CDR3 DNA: TGTGCCACCAGTGACCTCCGGTTTCCCCTTTTGGCTTTCTTT.

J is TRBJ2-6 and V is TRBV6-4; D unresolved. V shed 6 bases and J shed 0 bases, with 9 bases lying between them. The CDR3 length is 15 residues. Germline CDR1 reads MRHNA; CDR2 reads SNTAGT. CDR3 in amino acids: CASRARSSGANVLTF. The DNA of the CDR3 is TGTGCCAGCAGAGCTAGAAGCTCTGGGGCCAACGTCCTGACTTTC.

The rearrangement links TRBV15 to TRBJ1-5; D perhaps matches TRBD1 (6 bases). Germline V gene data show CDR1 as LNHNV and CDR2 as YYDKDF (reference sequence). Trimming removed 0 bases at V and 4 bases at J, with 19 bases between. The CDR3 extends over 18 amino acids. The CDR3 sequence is CATSREGAYSRPNQPQHF. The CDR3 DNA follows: TGTGCCACCAGCAGAGAGGGGGCCTATTCTCGGCCTAATCAGCCCCAGCATTTT.

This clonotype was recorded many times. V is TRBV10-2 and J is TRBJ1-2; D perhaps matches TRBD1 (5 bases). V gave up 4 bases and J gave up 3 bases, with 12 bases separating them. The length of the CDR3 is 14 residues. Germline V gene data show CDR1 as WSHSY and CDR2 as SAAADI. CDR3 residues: CASSAGRVDYGYTF. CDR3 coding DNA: TGCGCCAGCAGTGCAGGCAGGGTGGACTATGGCTACACCTTC.

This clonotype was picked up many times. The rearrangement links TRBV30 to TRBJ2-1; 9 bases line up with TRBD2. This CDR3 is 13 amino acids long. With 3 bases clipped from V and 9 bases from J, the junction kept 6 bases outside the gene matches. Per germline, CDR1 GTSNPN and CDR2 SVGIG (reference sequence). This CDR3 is CAWSPSGIGEQFF. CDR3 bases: TGTGCCTGGAGCCCTAGCGGGATCGGTGAGCAGTTCTTC.

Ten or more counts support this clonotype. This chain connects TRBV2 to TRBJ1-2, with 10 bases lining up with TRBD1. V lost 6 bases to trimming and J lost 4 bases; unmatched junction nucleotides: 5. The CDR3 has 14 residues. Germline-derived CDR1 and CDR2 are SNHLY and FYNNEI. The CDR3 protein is CASRPTGGGYGYTF. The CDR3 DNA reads TGTGCCAGCAGACCGACAGGGGGCGGCTATGGCTACACCTTC.

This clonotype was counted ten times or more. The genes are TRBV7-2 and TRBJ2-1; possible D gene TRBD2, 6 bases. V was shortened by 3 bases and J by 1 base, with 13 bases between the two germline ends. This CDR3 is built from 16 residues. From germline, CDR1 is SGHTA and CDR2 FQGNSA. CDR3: CASSFGGTKSYNEQFF. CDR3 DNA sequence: TGTGCCAGCAGCTTCGGGGGAACGAAGTCCTACAATGAGCAGTTCTTC.

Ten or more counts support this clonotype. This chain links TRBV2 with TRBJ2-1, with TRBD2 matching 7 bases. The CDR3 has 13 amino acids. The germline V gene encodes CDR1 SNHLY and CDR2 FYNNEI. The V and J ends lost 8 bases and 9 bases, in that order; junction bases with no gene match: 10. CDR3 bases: TGTGCCAGCCTAGTGACCACGGGGGGTGAGCAGTTCTTC. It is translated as CASLVTTGGEQFF.